The T cell receptor beta chain described here comes from a study of PD-1 blockade in classical Hodgkin lymphoma. Assay: immunoSEQ multiplex PCR; the TCRdb copy retains only in-frame clones and omits some. Of over 25,000 clones in the sample, roughly nine tenths were seen once. Time point denoted: cycle 4 day 1 (C4D1), after five to seven weeks of nivolumab. Each and every patient relapsed after autologous stem cell transplantation, and patients got differing brentuximab vedotin exposure. Magnetic negative selection was used to purify CD4+ T cells from PBMCs that had been thawed. There are 13 residues in the CDR3. Germline lookup yields CDR1 SGHNT and CDR2 YYREEE (reference sequence). V shed 0 bases and J shed 6 bases, with 7 bases lying between them. This clone came up a few times.

The sequencing here drew on CD4+ T cells from blood, taken before the fourth cycle of nivolumab. The chain carries TRBV5-4 and TRBJ1-5; D remains ambiguous. This TCR was recovered from a human donor with classical Hodgkin lymphoma. This CDR3 is CASSLAPTQPQHF. For the CDR3, the DNA is TGTGCCAGCAGCTTGGCGCCGACTCAGCCCCAGCATTTT.